This T cell receptor beta chain was sequenced for a study of vaccination effects on CD4 cells after COVID-19. Whole-study context: Antigen-specific CD4+ T cells expanded by the ViraFEST assay with viral peptide pools were then sequenced.

V shed 5 bases and J 3 bases; nucleotides not matched to a gene: 6. Per germline, CDR1 SGHNT and CDR2 YYREEE (reference sequence). CDR3 size: 14 residues. The culture ran for about 10 days, and then CD4+ T cells were isolated. Subjects were given two BNT162b2 or mRNA-1273 vaccine doses. This table comes from immunoSEQ multiplex PCR, and its TCRdb copy is limited to in-frame clones, with some not included. The profile shows approximately 29,000 clones, about 74% of them singletons. To note about this clone: What it recognizes is unknown.

The clonotype was recovered from a human donor who received a COVID-19 vaccine. The sample here was CD4+ T cells from PBMCs cultured without peptide, taken after COVID-19 vaccination. The chain is built from TRBV5-4 and TRBJ2-7; 9 nucleotides align to TRBD2. The DNA of the CDR3 is TGTGCCAGCAGTCCGACTAGCGGAATCTACGAGCAGTACTTC. This translates into CASSPTSGIYEQYF.